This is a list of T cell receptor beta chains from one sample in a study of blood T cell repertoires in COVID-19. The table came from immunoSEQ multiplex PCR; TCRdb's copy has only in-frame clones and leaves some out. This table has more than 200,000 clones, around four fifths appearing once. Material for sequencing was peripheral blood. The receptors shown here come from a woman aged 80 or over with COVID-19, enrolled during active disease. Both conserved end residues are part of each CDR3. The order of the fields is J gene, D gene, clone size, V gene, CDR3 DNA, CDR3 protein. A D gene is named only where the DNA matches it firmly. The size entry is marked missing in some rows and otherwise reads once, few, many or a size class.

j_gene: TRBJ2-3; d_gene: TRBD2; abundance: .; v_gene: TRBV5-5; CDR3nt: TGTGCCAGCAGCGGCTTGGGACTAGCAACAGATACGCAGTATTTT; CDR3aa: CASSGLGLATDTQYF
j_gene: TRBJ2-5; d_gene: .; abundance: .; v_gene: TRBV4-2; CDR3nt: TGTGCCAGCAGCCAAGCATCAGAGACCCAGTACTTC; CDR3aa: CASSQASETQYF
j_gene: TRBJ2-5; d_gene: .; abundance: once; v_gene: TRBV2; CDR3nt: TGTGCCAGCAATCGGCGGGGCCCCCAAGAGACCCAGTACTTC; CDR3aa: CASNRRGPQETQYF
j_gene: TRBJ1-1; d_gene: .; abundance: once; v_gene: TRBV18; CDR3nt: TGTGCCAGCTCACCACCGAGGACTATGAACACTGAAGCTTTCTTT; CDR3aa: CASSPPRTMNTEAFF
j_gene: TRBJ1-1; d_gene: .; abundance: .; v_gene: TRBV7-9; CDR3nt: TGTGCCAGCACCACCGGCGGTGGCACTGAAGCTTTCTTT; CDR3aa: CASTTGGGTEAFF
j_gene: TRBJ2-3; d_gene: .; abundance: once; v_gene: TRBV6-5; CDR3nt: TGTGCCAGCAGTCGCGGGGCCTTTAGCACAGATACGCAGTATTTT; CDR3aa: CASSRGAFSTDTQYF
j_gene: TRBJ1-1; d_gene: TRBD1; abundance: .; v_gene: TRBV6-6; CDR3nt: TGTGCCAGCAGTCAGCGGGACAGGGGGCGAGGAACTGAAGCTTTCTTT; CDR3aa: CASSQRDRGRGTEAFF
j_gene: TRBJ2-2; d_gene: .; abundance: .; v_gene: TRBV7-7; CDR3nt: TGTGCCAGCAGCCATACACCGAACACCGGGGAGCTGTTTTTT; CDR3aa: CASSHTPNTGELFF
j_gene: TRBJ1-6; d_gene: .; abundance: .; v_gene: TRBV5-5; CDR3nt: TGTGCCAGCAGCTTGTCATGGGAGTCTGGGAATTCACCCCTCCACTTT; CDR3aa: CASSLSWESGNSPLHF
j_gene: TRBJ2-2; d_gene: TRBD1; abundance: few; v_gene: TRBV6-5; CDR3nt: TGTGCCAGCAGTACAAACAGGGGCGGGACCGGGGAGCTGTTTTTT; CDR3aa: CASSTNRGGTGELFF
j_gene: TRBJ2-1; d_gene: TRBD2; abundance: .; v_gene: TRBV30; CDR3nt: TGTGCCTGGACCGGGACTAGCGGGGGGGCACGGAATGAGCAGTTCTTC; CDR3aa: CAWTGTSGGARNEQFF
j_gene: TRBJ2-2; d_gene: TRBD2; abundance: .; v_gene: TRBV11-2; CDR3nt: TGTGCCAGCAGCCTCCTAGCGGGGGGGGCCGGGGAGCTGTTTTTT; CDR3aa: CASSLLAGGAGELFF
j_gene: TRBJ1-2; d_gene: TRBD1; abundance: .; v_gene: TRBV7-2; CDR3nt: TGTGCCAGCAGCTTAGGAGGGGGCCCTTCGGGCTACACCTTC; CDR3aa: CASSLGGGPSGYTF
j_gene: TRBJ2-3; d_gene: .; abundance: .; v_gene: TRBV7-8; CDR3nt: TGTGCCAGCAGCTTAGGCACCCGGGGACTCCTCACAGATACGCAGTATTTT; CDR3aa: CASSLGTRGLLTDTQYF
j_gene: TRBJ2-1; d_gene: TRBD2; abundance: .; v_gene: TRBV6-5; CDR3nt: TGTGCCAGCACCCAAGGACTAGCAGGCTACAATGAGCAGTTCTTC; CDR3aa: CASTQGLAGYNEQFF
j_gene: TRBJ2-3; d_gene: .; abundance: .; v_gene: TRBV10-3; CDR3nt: TGTGCCATCAAAAGGACAACTAGCACAGATACGCAGTATTTT; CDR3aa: CAIKRTTSTDTQYF
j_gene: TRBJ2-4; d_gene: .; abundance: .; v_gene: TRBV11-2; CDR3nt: TGTGCCAGCAGCCCGACCGGGACTGGCATTCAGTACTTC; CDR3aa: CASSPTGTGIQYF